Presented here are 14 T cell receptor beta chains from one specimen sequenced in a study of blood T cell repertoires in COVID-19. The data were produced by immunoSEQ multiplex PCR, yet TCRdb's version contains in-frame clones alone and is incomplete. The sample includes 300,000 to 500,000 clones, approximately 91% of them seen just once. The sample taken for sequencing was PBMCs or T cells enriched from blood (not recorded which). The receptors shown here come from a woman in her forties with acute COVID-19.

V and J are TRBV30 and TRBJ1-5; perhaps TRBD1 as D (6 bases). The length of the CDR3 is 14 residues. CDR1 GTSNPN and CDR2 SVGIG come from the germline V gene (reference sequence). With 3 bases removed from V and 5 bases from J, the gap between germline ends came to 14 bases. In DNA form, the CDR3 reads TGTGCCTGGAGAGGCGGCAGGGGTGATCAGCCCCAGCATTTT. Its translation is CAWRGGRGDQPQHF.

J is TRBJ2-1 and V is TRBV18; D possibly corresponds to TRBD2 (6 bases). Germline V gene lookup returns CDR1 KGHSH and CDR2 LQKENI. V was cut by 2 bases and J by 8 bases, with 16 bases left in between. The length of the CDR3 is 15 residues. As DNA, the CDR3 is TGTGCCAGCTCACCAGGCAGACTGGGACTCTATGAGCAGTTCTTC. This sequence encodes CASSPGRLGLYEQFF.

The rearrangement uses TRBV4-1 and TRBJ1-5, with D possibly matching TRBD1 (5 bases). Trimming removed 3 bases at V and 3 bases at J, with 12 bases between. This CDR3 comprises 15 residues. In germline, CDR1 is MGHRA, CDR2 YSYEKL. The CDR3 sequence: CASSHTQGVNQPQHF. CDR3 nucleotide sequence: TGCGCCAGCAGCCATACTCAGGGCGTCAATCAGCCCCAGCATTTT.

The J gene is TRBJ1-1, the V gene TRBV29-1, with D tentatively TRBD1 (5 bases). This CDR3 is 14 amino acids long. V lost 7 bases and J 10 bases, leaving 25 bases between the germline ends. CDR1 is SQVTM, CDR2 ANQGSEA, per germline. The CDR3 is CSALGGVVGRTAFF. The CDR3 DNA is TGCAGCGCCCTGGGTGGAGTGGTGGGGCGTACAGCTTTCTTT.

The chain employs TRBV7-9 and TRBJ2-3; TRBD2 matches at 7 bases. Losses at the gene ends were 3 bases for V and 0 bases for J; bases not matched to a gene: 3. Germline V gene lookup returns CDR1 SEHNR and CDR2 FQNEAQ (reference sequence). The CDR3 spans 15 residues. The CDR3 loop reads CASSFSSGSTDTQYF. DNA for the CDR3: TGTGCCAGCAGCTTCTCTAGCGGTAGCACAGATACGCAGTATTTT.

The chain combines TRBV28 with TRBJ1-2, with a tentative D call TRBD1 (5 bases). This CDR3 spans 14 amino acids. Trimming stripped 3 bases from V and 0 bases from J, with 8 bases between. The germline V gene encodes CDR1 MDHEN and CDR2 SYDVKM. The chain's CDR3 is CASSLAGPNYGYTF. As DNA, the CDR3 is TGTGCCAGCAGTTTGGCAGGGCCTAACTATGGCTACACCTTC.

The rearrangement joins TRBV5-8 to TRBJ1-6, with TRBD1 as a possible D gene (5 bases). The CDR3 is 15 amino acids. V lost 4 bases and J lost 5, with 13 bases in between. Germline V gene sequence: CDR1 SGHTS, CDR2 YDEGEE. The CDR3 bases are TGTGCCAGCAGCCGCCAGGGAGGAAATAATTCACCCCTCCACTTT. Its translation is CASSRQGGNNSPLHF. Combining the CDR3 with reference TRBV5-8 and TRBJ1-6 gives the whole variable domain EAGVTQSPTHLIKTRGQQATLRCSPISGHTSVYWYQQALGLGLQFLLWYDEGEERNRGNFPPRFSGRQFPNYSSELNVNALELEDSALYLCASSRQGGNNSPLHFGNGTRLTVT.

V and J are TRBV7-2 and TRBJ1-3; 7 nucleotides line up with TRBD1. CDR3 size: 20 residues. The germline V gene has CDR1 SGHTA and CDR2 FQGNSA. V lost 0 bases, J lost 1 base, and 15 bases stayed unmatched. The chain's CDR3 is CASSLAGGDWQGASGNTIYF. CDR3 nucleotides: TGTGCCAGCAGCTTAGCAGGGGGCGATTGGCAGGGTGCATCTGGAAACACCATATATTTT.

This clone was counted a single time. The gene calls are TRBV5-5 and TRBJ2-1; 9 bases align to TRBD2. The CDR3 loop spans 15 amino acids. With 1 base clipped from V and 7 bases from J, the junction kept 6 bases outside the gene matches. In germline, CDR1 is SGHKS, CDR2 YYEKEE (reference sequence). CDR3 bases: TGTGCCAGCAGCTTGTGGTCTAGCGGGGAAAATGAGCAGTTCTTC. Amino acid sequence: CASSLWSSGENEQFF.

The chain has TRBV7-8 and TRBJ1-4, with a possible D match to TRBD1 (5 bases). Per germline, CDR1 SGHVS and CDR2 FQNEAQ. V lost 5 bases, J lost 3 bases, and 16 bases lay in between. The CDR3 runs 16 residues. The CDR3 region is CASSRIGRRANEKLFF. The CDR3 DNA reads TGTGCCAGCAGCCGTATAGGCCGCAGGGCTAATGAAAAACTGTTTTTT.

This chain uses TRBV5-3 with TRBJ1-6; D not resolved. TRBV5-3 is designated an ORF whose function remains uncertain. The CDR3 runs to 14 residues. Trimming left V 3 bases short and J 3 bases short, with 7 bases between. The DNA of the CDR3 is TGTGCCAGAAGCTCAGGCAACTATAATTCACCCCTCCACTTT. Amino acid sequence: CARSSGNYNSPLHF.

V is TRBV2 and J is TRBJ1-6, with D uncertain. Trimming removed 11 bases from V and 7 bases from J, with 15 bases in between. Germline V gene sequence: CDR1 SNHLY, CDR2 FYNNEI. This CDR3 is 13 amino acids long. Written as DNA, the CDR3 is TGTGCCGGTCGAGGGCCGGGGAATTCACCCCTCCACTTT. Its translation: CAGRGPGNSPLHF.

The V and J genes are TRBV9 and TRBJ1-2; the D is unclear. The germline V gene encodes CDR1 SGDLS and CDR2 YYNGEE. CDR3 size: 14 residues. The V end lost 3 bases, the J end lost 2 bases, and 11 bases lay between the germline ends. CDR3: CASSGSGINYGYTF. CDR3 nucleotides: TGTGCCAGCAGCGGCTCCGGGATCAACTATGGCTACACCTTC.

The chain has TRBV6-2 or TRBV6-3 and TRBJ2-3, with 7 bases identical to TRBD2. CDR3 length: 13 amino acids. J was trimmed by 8 bases and V by 4 bases; bases with no gene match: 6. The germline CDR1 and CDR2 sequences are MNHEY and SVGEGT. CDR3 in DNA: TGTGCCAGCAGTTCAGCGGGGACCGGTACGCAGTATTTT. It is translated as CASSSAGTGTQYF.